The 15 T cell receptor beta chains reported below all come from one sample, sequenced in a study of T-cell reconstitution after alpha-beta-depleted transplantation in children. Library preparation (for TCRbeta) was performed with unique molecular identifiers. A single record per CDR3 protein comes from TCRdb applying MiXCR to the PCR reads. Here the sample spans approximately 500,000 distinct CDR3 sequences, roughly 10% being singletons. The source material was PBMCs, sampled before TCRalphabeta/CD19-depleted stem cell transplant. All receptors come from a child aged 2 to 10 with inherited bone marrow failure, due to receive a stem cell transplant.

The V call is TRBV28, the J call TRBJ2-1, with D tentatively TRBD2 (6 bases). This CDR3 has 13 residues. Germline loops: CDR1 MDHEN, CDR2 SYDVKM. V was cut by 8 bases and J by 4 bases, with 12 bases left in between. CDR3 coding DNA: TGTGCCAGCGGGAGGTTCAGTTACAATGAGCAGTTCTTC. Its protein product is CASGRFSYNEQFF.

This clonotype showed up many times. J is TRBJ2-5 and V is TRBV5-1; D remains unclear. The CDR3 is made up of 14 amino acids. Germline CDR1 and CDR2: SGHRS and YFSETQ. Trimming stripped 0 bases from V and 1 base from J, with 7 bases between. As DNA, the CDR3 is TGCGCCAGCAGCTTGGCCGGTTCCCAAGAGACCCAGTACTTC. Protein: CASSLAGSQETQYF.

Many counts were recorded for this clonotype. The DNA is omitted, as the CDR3 cannot be located on it reliably, and the CDR3 follows TCRdb's listing. The gene calls are TRBV5-1 and TRBJ2-3; the table calls TRBD1, which could not be checked here. The CDR3 spans 15 residues, counting both ends. From germline, CDR1 is SGHRS and CDR2 YFSETQ. This chain's CDR3 is CASSFGPGVADTQYF.

CDR3 nucleotide sequence: TGTGCCAGCAGCTTGTGGCTAGCGGGAGCCCGGGATGAGCAGTTCTTC. It codes for CASSLWLAGARDEQFF. This chain connects TRBV5-6 to TRBJ2-1; 10 positions agree with TRBD2. With V trimmed by 1 base and J by 8 bases, 9 bases remained unmatched. The CDR3 spans 16 residues. Germline V lookup: CDR1 SGHDT, CDR2 YYEEEE.

This clonotype was counted ten times or more. This chain uses TRBV12-3 or TRBV12-4 with TRBJ2-5; 9 bases agree with TRBD1. The length of the CDR3 is 16 residues. With 6 bases clipped from V and 0 bases from J, the junction kept 8 bases outside the gene matches. CDR3 DNA sequence: TGTGCCAGCAGGACTCGTCGACAGGGGGACCAAGAGACCCAGTACTTC. It codes for CASRTRRQGDQETQYF.

This clonotype was found a few times. This chain links TRBV5-4 with TRBJ2-1; TRBD2 matches 14 bases. V shed 4 bases and J 3 bases; nucleotides not matched to a gene: 6. This CDR3 is 17 amino acids long. Germline values: CDR1 SGHNT, CDR2 YYREEE (reference sequence). The CDR3 bases are TGTGCCAGCAGCGCGGGACTAGCGGGAGTTCACTACAATGAGCAGTTCTTC. Its protein product is CASSAGLAGVHYNEQFF. Using reference TRBV5-4 and TRBJ2-1 for the parts outside the CDR3, the full variable domain is ETGVTQSPTHLIKTRGQQVTLRCSSQSGHNTVSWYQQALGQGPQFIFQYYREEENGRGNFPPRFSGLQFPNYSSELNVNALELDDSALYLCASSAGLAGVHYNEQFFGPGTRLTVL.

This clonotype showed up many times. The rearrangement joins TRBV2 to TRBJ2-5, with TRBD2 matching over 7 bases. The CDR3 loop spans 13 amino acids. J lost 4 bases, V lost 3 bases, and 2 bases had no gene match. Germline assignment: CDR1 SNHLY and CDR2 FYNNEI. CDR3 in amino acids: CASSEVAGETQYF. DNA of the CDR3: TGTGCCAGCAGTGAGGTAGCGGGAGAGACCCAGTACTTC.

This clonotype was detected ten times or more. This chain uses TRBV20-1 with TRBJ2-1; D possibly corresponds to TRBD1 (5 bases). The length of the CDR3 is 15 residues. Trimming shortened V by 5 bases and J by 7 bases, and 21 bases separated the two germline ends. CDR1 and CDR2 (germline): DFQATT, SNEGSKA (reference sequence). The CDR3 here is CSAVALGRLRNEQFF. As DNA, the CDR3 is TGCAGTGCTGTTGCCTTGGGGCGGCTACGTAATGAGCAGTTCTTC.

V gene TRBV19 combines with J gene TRBJ2-1; no reliable D call. Germline assignment: CDR1 LNHDA and CDR2 SQIVND (reference sequence). The CDR3 has 15 amino acids. V shed 4 bases and J shed 0 bases, with 10 bases lying between them. For the CDR3, the DNA is TGTGCCAGTAGTAGAAACCCTAGCTCCTACAATGAGCAGTTCTTC. Translated: CASSRNPSSYNEQFF.

This clonotype was counted at least ten times. The chain has TRBV29-1 and TRBJ2-1; D tentatively fits TRBD1 or TRBD2 (5 bases each). The CDR3 is 16 residues long. Trimming took 0 bases from V and 7 from J, leaving 19 bases between them. CDR1 is SQVTM, CDR2 ANQGSEA, per germline. The CDR3 coding sequence is TGCAGCGTTGAAGAGGGGGACCATTCCTCTTGGAATGAGCAGTTCTTC. It translates to CSVEEGDHSSWNEQFF.

This clonotype occurred many times. V gene TRBV7-2 combines with J gene TRBJ1-1; D possibly corresponds to TRBD1 (5 bases). This CDR3 region has 14 residues. Trimming shortened V by 3 bases and J by 10 bases, and 18 bases separated the two germline ends. In germline, CDR1 is SGHTA, CDR2 FQGNSA. CDR3 in amino acids: CASSFARGSEGAFF. The DNA of the CDR3 is TGTGCCAGCAGCTTCGCTAGGGGCTCGGAGGGAGCTTTCTTT.

This clonotype was detected many times. The chain joins TRBV5-1 to TRBJ1-1; D is ambiguous. Per germline, CDR1 SGHRS and CDR2 YFSETQ. The CDR3 length is 15 residues. Trimming took 3 bases from V and 1 from J, leaving 13 bases between them. CDR3 DNA: TGCGCCAGCAGCTCGTCCATGCAGCGGAACACTGAAGCTTTCTTT. Translating it yields CASSSSMQRNTEAFF. Combining the CDR3 with reference TRBV5-1 and TRBJ1-1 gives the whole variable domain KAGVTQTPRYLIKTRGQQVTLSCSPISGHRSVSWYQQTPGQGLQFLFEYFSETQRNKGNFPGRFSGRQFSNSRSEMNVSTLELGDSALYLCASSSSMQRNTEAFFGQGTRLTVV.

The CDR3 sequence: CASSRDPTDTQYF. The CDR3 bases are TGTGCCAGCAGCCGGGACCCCACAGATACGCAGTATTTT. The rearrangement uses TRBV6-1 and TRBJ2-3; D may be TRBD1 or TRBD2 (5 bases each). CDR3 length: 13 residues. V was shortened by 6 bases and J by 2 bases, with 9 bases between the two germline ends. Germline V lookup: CDR1 MNHNS, CDR2 SASEGT.

This clonotype was seen many times. The chain links TRBV29-1 to TRBJ1-1; a possible D gene is TRBD1 (5 bases). From germline, CDR1 is SQVTM and CDR2 ANQGSEA. Trimming removed 4 bases at V and 1 base at J, with 7 bases between. The CDR3 has 12 amino acids. The CDR3 is CSVVGRNTEAFF. The CDR3 nucleotides read TGCAGCGTTGTGGGGCGGAACACTGAAGCTTTCTTT.

This clonotype came up many times. V gene TRBV4-2 combines with J gene TRBJ2-7; TRBD1 matches 12 bases. With 4 bases clipped from V and 7 bases from J, the junction kept 5 bases outside the gene matches. Per the germline V gene, CDR1 is LGHNA and CDR2 is YNFKEQ. The CDR3 is made up of 14 amino acids. CDR3 loop: CASSLGQGAAEQYF. The CDR3 DNA follows: TGTGCCAGCAGCCTGGGACAGGGGGCGGCGGAGCAGTACTTC.